The present TCR beta chain was sequenced within a study of blood T cell repertoires in COVID-19. Study context: T cells, B-cell-depleted T cells, or PBMCs provided the cDNA or gDNA that served as material.

Sequencing used immunoSEQ multiplex PCR; TCRdb keeps in-frame clones, though not all of them. The table shows 360,000 or so clones, with 85% to 90% occurring only once. CDR1 and CDR2 from the germline V gene are MNHEY and SMNVEV (reference sequence). The CDR3 loop spans 14 amino acids. J gave up 2 bases and V 3 bases, and 4 bases lay outside the gene matches. V gene TRBV27 combines with J gene TRBJ2-7, with 7 bases lining up with TRBD2. This TCR was sampled from a man between 18 and 29 years old with active or convalescent COVID-19. The specimen was peripheral blood. CDR3 in amino acids: CASSFSGRAYEQYF. CDR3 sequence (DNA): TGTGCCAGCAGTTTCTCGGGGAGGGCCTACGAGCAGTACTTC.